The rows below give T cell receptor beta chains drawn from one sample of a study of human T cells and chemical hapten exposure. MiXCR, applied by TCRdb to the reads, yields one record per CDR3 protein. The sample has about 120,000 distinct CDR3 sequences, approximately 9.3% seen once; the top ten hold just over 1.4%. The sample was whole blood. These receptors came from a human donor in good health. Some clones in this sample may be carry-over from other donors' samples. The CDR3 runs from the conserved cysteine through the conserved F or W. Fields, in order: V gene, D gene, J gene, clone size, CDR3 DNA, CDR3 protein. The D gene is left open where the match is weak. Where a row states a size, it is once, few, many or the class of an expanded clone; other rows omit it.

v_call: TRBV10-3; d_call: TRBD1; j_call: TRBJ2-2; clone_size: few; cdr3_nt: TGTGCCATCAGTCCATCACAGGGGGACACCGGGGAGCTGTTTTTT; cdr3_aa: CAISPSQGDTGELFF
v_call: TRBV6-5; d_call: .; j_call: TRBJ1-1; clone_size: few; cdr3_nt: TGTGCCAGCACTCCGGGACGCAACACTGAAGCTTTCTTT; cdr3_aa: CASTPGRNTEAFF
v_call: TRBV24-1; d_call: TRBD1; j_call: TRBJ2-3; clone_size: many; cdr3_nt: TGTGCCACCAGTGATCCGACAGGGGTGACGGATACGCAGTATTTT; cdr3_aa: CATSDPTGVTDTQYF
v_call: TRBV5-1; d_call: .; j_call: TRBJ2-1; clone_size: many; cdr3_nt: TGCGCCAGCAGCTTGGCTGGGGTTGGGGAGCAGTTCTTC; cdr3_aa: CASSLAGVGEQFF
v_call: TRBV7-2; d_call: TRBD2; j_call: TRBJ2-3; clone_size: .; cdr3_nt: TGTGCCAGCAGCAGAGGGGCGGGACTAGCCATTGCCTTT; cdr3_aa: CASSRGAGLAIAF
v_call: TRBV15; d_call: TRBD1; j_call: TRBJ2-1; clone_size: few; cdr3_nt: TGTGCCACCAGCACCAGACAGGGAAATGAGCAGTTCTTC; cdr3_aa: CATSTRQGNEQFF
v_call: TRBV19; d_call: TRBD1; j_call: TRBJ2-3; clone_size: .; cdr3_nt: TGTGCCAGTAGTACCCGGGACAGGGGTACAGATACGCAGTATTTT; cdr3_aa: CASSTRDRGTDTQYF
v_call: TRBV3-1; d_call: .; j_call: TRBJ2-4; clone_size: .; cdr3_nt: TGTGCCAGCAGCCAAGGGGGCATTCAGTACTTC; cdr3_aa: CASSQGGIQYF
v_call: TRBV7-9; d_call: .; j_call: TRBJ1-6; clone_size: few; cdr3_nt: TGTGCCAGCAGCTTTGGGCAGGTCCCAGGAGATGGGTCACCCCTCCACTTT; cdr3_aa: CASSFGQVPGDGSPLHF
v_call: TRBV9; d_call: TRBD2; j_call: TRBJ2-3; clone_size: .; cdr3_nt: TGTGCCAGCAGCGTAGGGGCTAGCGGGGGACTTACAGATACGCAGTATTTT; cdr3_aa: CASSVGASGGLTDTQYF
v_call: TRBV7-9; d_call: .; j_call: TRBJ1-1; clone_size: many; cdr3_nt: TGTGCCAGCAGTGACAGCACTGAAGCTTTCTTT; cdr3_aa: CASSDSTEAFF
v_call: TRBV11-2; d_call: .; j_call: TRBJ1-4; clone_size: many; cdr3_nt: TGTGCCAGCAGCTTTGTCGACGTTAATGAAAAACTGTTTTTT; cdr3_aa: CASSFVDVNEKLFF
v_call: TRBV29-1; d_call: TRBD2; j_call: TRBJ2-1; clone_size: .; cdr3_nt: TGCAGCGTTGTCCTGACTAGCGGGTACAATGAGCAGTTCTTC; cdr3_aa: CSVVLTSGYNEQFF
v_call: TRBV12-3/TRBV12-4; d_call: .; j_call: TRBJ2-2; clone_size: many; cdr3_nt: TGTGCCAGCAAAAGACAGAGCACCGGGGAGCTGTTTTTT; cdr3_aa: CASKRQSTGELFF
v_call: TRBV2; d_call: .; j_call: TRBJ2-5; clone_size: few; cdr3_nt: TGTGCCAGCAGTGAAATGGGGGCTAAGACAAAAGAGACCCAGTACTTC; cdr3_aa: CASSEMGAKTKETQYF
v_call: TRBV6-6; d_call: .; j_call: TRBJ1-3; clone_size: .; cdr3_nt: TGTGCCAGCAGTCGCAACACAGGGACGGGAAACACCATATATTTT; cdr3_aa: CASSRNTGTGNTIYF
v_call: TRBV7-6; d_call: TRBD1; j_call: TRBJ1-5; clone_size: few; cdr3_nt: TGTGCCAGCAGCTTAGACAGGGGTAGGAGCAATCAGCCCCAGCATTTT; cdr3_aa: CASSLDRGRSNQPQHF
v_call: TRBV19; d_call: .; j_call: TRBJ2-2; clone_size: many; cdr3_nt: TGTGCCAGTAGTAGGAGACACAAAAACACCGGGGAGCTGTTTTTT; cdr3_aa: CASSRRHKNTGELFF
v_call: TRBV2; d_call: TRBD2; j_call: TRBJ2-7; clone_size: few; cdr3_nt: TGTGCCAGCAAGCGGGGGGTTAAGGACGAGCAGTACTTC; cdr3_aa: CASKRGVKDEQYF
v_call: TRBV6-2/TRBV6-3; d_call: .; j_call: TRBJ2-1; clone_size: .; cdr3_nt: TGTGCCAGCAGTTACTTGGAAACTAGGGGCAATGAGCAGTTCTTC; cdr3_aa: CASSYLETRGNEQFF
v_call: TRBV6-1; d_call: .; j_call: TRBJ2-7; clone_size: many; cdr3_nt: TGTGCCAGCAGTGAGGGCAGATACGAGCAGTACTTC; cdr3_aa: CASSEGRYEQYF
v_call: TRBV20-1; d_call: .; j_call: TRBJ2-3; clone_size: .; cdr3_nt: TGCAGTGCTAGAACAGATACGCAGTATTTT; cdr3_aa: CSARTDTQYF
v_call: TRBV20-1; d_call: TRBD1; j_call: TRBJ1-4; clone_size: few; cdr3_nt: TGCAGTGCCAAGCCACAGGGGACTAATGAAAAACTGTTTTTT; cdr3_aa: CSAKPQGTNEKLFF
v_call: TRBV7-9; d_call: TRBD1; j_call: TRBJ2-3; clone_size: .; cdr3_nt: TGTGCCAGCAGCACTAGGACAGGTGAAGGGGTCACAGATACGCAGTATTTT; cdr3_aa: CASSTRTGEGVTDTQYF
v_call: TRBV12-3/TRBV12-4; d_call: .; j_call: TRBJ2-1; clone_size: .; cdr3_nt: TGTGCCAGCAGTACGACTATCCGCTCCTACAATGAGCAGTTCTTC; cdr3_aa: CASSTTIRSYNEQFF
v_call: TRBV29-1; d_call: .; j_call: TRBJ2-7; clone_size: many; cdr3_nt: TGCAGCGGGGGGAACAGAAGGTCATCGGGGGAGCAGTACTTC; cdr3_aa: CSGGNRRSSGEQYF
v_call: TRBV6-5; d_call: .; j_call: TRBJ1-2; clone_size: many; cdr3_nt: TGTGCCAGCAGTTACTCCCACACAGCTATTAACTATGGCTACACCTTC; cdr3_aa: CASSYSHTAINYGYTF
v_call: TRBV6-5; d_call: TRBD1; j_call: TRBJ1-6; clone_size: many; cdr3_nt: TGTGCCAGCAGTTCCGGGACAGCTAGCTCCTATAATTCACCCCTCCACTTT; cdr3_aa: CASSSGTASSYNSPLHF
v_call: TRBV5-4; d_call: TRBD1; j_call: TRBJ1-1; clone_size: few; cdr3_nt: TGTGCCAGCAGCTTGGACAGGGGGGCTGAAGCTTTCTTT; cdr3_aa: CASSLDRGAEAFF
v_call: TRBV20-1; d_call: .; j_call: TRBJ2-7; clone_size: many; cdr3_nt: TGCAGTGCTAGAGTGCCCCCCACCGGGACCGCAGGGTACGAGCAGTACTTC; cdr3_aa: CSARVPPTGTAGYEQYF
v_call: TRBV4-3; d_call: TRBD1; j_call: TRBJ1-6; clone_size: many; cdr3_nt: TGCGCCAGCAGCCAAGATAACAGGGGGCCGAGTAATTCACCCCTCCACTTT; cdr3_aa: CASSQDNRGPSNSPLHF
v_call: TRBV27; d_call: .; j_call: TRBJ2-5; clone_size: many; cdr3_nt: TGTGCCAGCAGTTTTGGACCTGTAGAGACCCAGTACTTC; cdr3_aa: CASSFGPVETQYF
v_call: TRBV12-3/TRBV12-4; d_call: .; j_call: TRBJ2-1; clone_size: many; cdr3_nt: TGTGCCAGCAGCCTTAGGGATGAGCAGTTCTTC; cdr3_aa: CASSLRDEQFF
v_call: TRBV7-6; d_call: .; j_call: TRBJ1-1; clone_size: .; cdr3_nt: TGTGCCAGCAGCTTAGTTGCGACACCGAACACTGAAGCTTTCTTT; cdr3_aa: CASSLVATPNTEAFF
v_call: TRBV5-1; d_call: .; j_call: TRBJ2-5; clone_size: .; cdr3_nt: TGCGCCAGCAGCTACCGGGACTCGGGGCGGCAAGAGACCCAGTACTTC; cdr3_aa: CASSYRDSGRQETQYF
v_call: TRBV4-1; d_call: TRBD1; j_call: TRBJ1-2; clone_size: .; cdr3_nt: TGCGCCAGCAGCCAAGACATACAGGGGATCAACGGCTACACCTTC; cdr3_aa: CASSQDIQGINGYTF
v_call: TRBV21-1; d_call: .; j_call: TRBJ2-5; clone_size: .; cdr3_nt: TGTGCCAGCAGCAGTTTCAGGGGGCAAGAGACCCAGTACTTC; cdr3_aa: CASSSFRGQETQYF
v_call: TRBV3-1; d_call: .; j_call: TRBJ1-5; clone_size: many; cdr3_nt: TGTGCCAGCAGCCCCTCGGACATCTTGGGGCAGCCCCAGCATTTT; cdr3_aa: CASSPSDILGQPQHF
v_call: TRBV12-3/TRBV12-4; d_call: TRBD1; j_call: TRBJ1-2; clone_size: .; cdr3_nt: TGTGCCAGCAGTTTCAGACAGGGGGAAGGCTACACCTTC; cdr3_aa: CASSFRQGEGYTF
v_call: TRBV20-1; d_call: .; j_call: TRBJ2-3; clone_size: many; cdr3_nt: TGCAGTGCTAGAGATTTAAATACGCAGTATTTT; cdr3_aa: CSARDLNTQYF
v_call: TRBV19; d_call: .; j_call: TRBJ2-4; clone_size: .; cdr3_nt: TGTGCCAGTAGTCTCTCCGGGACGCTGAAAAACATTCAGTACTTC; cdr3_aa: CASSLSGTLKNIQYF
v_call: TRBV19; d_call: .; j_call: TRBJ1-2; clone_size: few; cdr3_nt: TGTGCCAGTAGTACAGGCCCCGATGGCTACACCTTC; cdr3_aa: CASSTGPDGYTF
v_call: TRBV19; d_call: .; j_call: TRBJ2-7; clone_size: many; cdr3_nt: TGTGCCAGTAGTATCGGGACGGACCACTACGAGCAGTACTTC; cdr3_aa: CASSIGTDHYEQYF
v_call: TRBV6-2/TRBV6-3; d_call: TRBD1; j_call: TRBJ1-6; clone_size: many; cdr3_nt: TGTGCCAGCAGTCAAAATACAGGGGGAGGCAATTCACCCCTCCACTTT; cdr3_aa: CASSQNTGGGNSPLHF
v_call: TRBV12-3/TRBV12-4; d_call: TRBD2; j_call: TRBJ2-3; clone_size: .; cdr3_nt: TGTGCCAGCAGCCTAACCCCCCGAGCGGGGAACACAGATACGCAGTATTTT; cdr3_aa: CASSLTPRAGNTDTQYF
v_call: TRBV5-1; d_call: TRBD2; j_call: TRBJ2-7; clone_size: .; cdr3_nt: TGCGCCAGCAGCTTGGATCCCTCTAGCGGGAGGGCCTCTGGCGAGCAGTACTTC; cdr3_aa: CASSLDPSSGRASGEQYF
v_call: TRBV29-1; d_call: TRBD2; j_call: TRBJ2-3; clone_size: many; cdr3_nt: TGCAGCGCACCTAGCGGGGTCACAGATACGCAGTATTTT; cdr3_aa: CSAPSGVTDTQYF
v_call: TRBV27; d_call: TRBD1; j_call: TRBJ1-6; clone_size: many; cdr3_nt: TGTGCCAGCAGTTCCCCTGGACAGGCCAGCTCCTATAATTCACCCCTCCACTTT; cdr3_aa: CASSSPGQASSYNSPLHF
v_call: TRBV6-5; d_call: TRBD2; j_call: TRBJ2-2; clone_size: .; cdr3_nt: TGTGCCAGCAGTTTTGCCCGACCCGGGACTAGCGGGGGGGCAGCCGGGGAGCTGTTTTTT; cdr3_aa: CASSFARPGTSGGAAGELFF
v_call: TRBV12-3/TRBV12-4; d_call: .; j_call: TRBJ1-5; clone_size: .; cdr3_nt: TGTGCCAGCAGTTTGAGCGGATTTAGCAATCAGCCCCAGCATTTT; cdr3_aa: CASSLSGFSNQPQHF